This T cell receptor (beta chain) was sequenced in a study of somatic mutations in cytotoxic T cells in rheumatoid arthritis. General observations from the study: With 65 patients examined, roughly eight had a largest CD8+ clone exceeding 20% of CD8+ cells.

The length of the CDR3 is 14 residues. Trimming left V 5 bases short and J 5 bases short, with 13 bases between. Germline V gene sequence: CDR1 MDHEN, CDR2 SYDVKM. Some clones are missing from TCRdb's copy, which holds only in-frame ones; the method was immunoSEQ multiplex PCR. The data hold approximately 25,000 clones, with 70% to 85% observed a single time. On this clone itself: What it binds is unknown.

The sequenced material came from CD8+ T cells sorted from blood. The TCR sequence derives from a woman aged 18-29 years in good health. The chain carries TRBV28 and TRBJ1-5, with D tentatively TRBD1 (5 bases). CDR3 residues: CASSHDSQDQPQHF. CDR3 DNA sequence: TGTGCCAGCAGTCACGACAGCCAGGATCAGCCCCAGCATTTT.